This T cell receptor (beta chain) is from a study of T cells and Merkel cell carcinoma outcomes. Repertoires were generated with immunoSEQ multiplex PCR, while TCRdb's copy carries only in-frame clones and drops some. The sample shows 1,400 or so clones, about 90% of them seen only once. The TCR comes from a human donor with Merkel cell carcinoma. The sample comprised tumor tissue from Merkel cell carcinoma.

CDR3 sequence reads: CASSEGEDGYTF. DNA of the CDR3: TGTGCCAGCTCCGAAGGGGAAGATGGCTACACCTTC. This sequence joins TRBV18 and TRBJ1-2; possible D gene TRBD1, 5 bases. The CDR3 extends over 12 amino acids. Trimming shortened V by 6 bases and J by 6 bases, and 11 bases separated the two germline ends. Germline CDR1 is KGHSH and CDR2 is LQKENI. Drawing the rest from reference TRBV18 and TRBJ1-2, the complete variable domain is NAGVMQNPRHLVRRRGQEARLRCSPMKGHSHVYWYRQLPEEGLKFMVYLQKENIIDESGMPKERFSAEFPKEGPSILRIQQVVRGDSAAYFCASSEGEDGYTFGSGTRLTVV.